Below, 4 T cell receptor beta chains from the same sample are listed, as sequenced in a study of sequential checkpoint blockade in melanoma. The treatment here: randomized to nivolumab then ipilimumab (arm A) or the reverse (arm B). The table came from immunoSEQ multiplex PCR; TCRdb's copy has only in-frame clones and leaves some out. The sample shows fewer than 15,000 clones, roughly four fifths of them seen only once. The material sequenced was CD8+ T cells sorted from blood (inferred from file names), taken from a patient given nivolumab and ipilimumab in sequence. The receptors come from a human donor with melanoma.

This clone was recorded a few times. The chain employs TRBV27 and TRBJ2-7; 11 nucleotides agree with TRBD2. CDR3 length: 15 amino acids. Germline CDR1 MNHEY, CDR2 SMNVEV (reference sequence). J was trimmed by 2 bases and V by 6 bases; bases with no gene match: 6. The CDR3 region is CASRVTSGATYEQYF. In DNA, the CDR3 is TGTGCCAGCAGGGTGACTAGCGGGGCTACCTACGAGCAGTACTTC.

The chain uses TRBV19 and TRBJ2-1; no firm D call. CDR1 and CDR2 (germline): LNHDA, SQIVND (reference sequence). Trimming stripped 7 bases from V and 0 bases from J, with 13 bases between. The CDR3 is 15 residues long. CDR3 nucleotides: TGTGCCAGTATGGTTGCGGATAGCTCCTACAATGAGCAGTTCTTC. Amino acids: CASMVADSSYNEQFF.

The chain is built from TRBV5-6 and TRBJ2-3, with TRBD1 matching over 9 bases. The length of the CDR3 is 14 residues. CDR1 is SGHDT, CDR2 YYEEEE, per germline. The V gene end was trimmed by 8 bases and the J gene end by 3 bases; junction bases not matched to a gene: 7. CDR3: CASRLGTGTDTQYF. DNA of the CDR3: TGTGCCAGTAGGCTAGGGACAGGGACAGATACGCAGTATTTT.

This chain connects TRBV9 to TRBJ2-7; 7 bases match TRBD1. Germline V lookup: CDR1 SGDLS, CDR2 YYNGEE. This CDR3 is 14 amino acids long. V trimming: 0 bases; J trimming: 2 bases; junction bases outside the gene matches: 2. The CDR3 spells CASSVDRGPYEQYF. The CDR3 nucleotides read TGTGCCAGCAGCGTAGATAGGGGGCCCTACGAGCAGTACTTC.